Each of the 18 T cell receptor beta chains below was sequenced from the same sample in a study of shared clonotypes between healthy human individuals. Only CD45RO-negative cells positively selected for CCR7 counted as naive CD8 cells, so terminally differentiated effector memory CD45RA+ cells were excluded. Here immunoSEQ multiplex PCR was the method, and the copy in TCRdb shows in-frame clones only, minus some. The data show some 2 million clones, with about 95% seen just once and 1% to 1.5% held by the top ten. Sequenced sample: naive CD8+ T cells sorted from blood. The receptors were gathered from a man between 18 and 35 years old in good health.

This clone was recorded once. The chain uses TRBV11-3 and TRBJ2-7; the match to TRBD1 covers 9 bases. Germline CDR1 reads SGHNT; CDR2 reads YENEEA. J lost 5 bases, V lost 6 bases, and 26 bases had no gene match. The CDR3 totals 20 residues. The CDR3 nucleotides read TGTGCCAGCAGTGGACGCTGGACCCCCGTCGCCGGGACAGGGTCCCACGAGCAGTACTTC. Residues: CASSGRWTPVAGTGSHEQYF.

Details on this clone: The same CDR3 also results from other DNA sequences found in this sample. This rearrangement joins TRBV9 to TRBJ2-1, with 8 nucleotides matching TRBD1. The length of the CDR3 is 15 residues. Germline-derived CDR1 and CDR2 are SGDLS and YYNGEE. The V segment lost 2 bases and the J segment 1 base; nucleotides outside the gene matches: 2. CDR3 sequence reads: CASSVGTGSYNEQFF. The CDR3, as DNA: TGTGCCAGCAGCGTGGGGACAGGTTCCTACAATGAGCAGTTCTTC.

This clone was observed a handful of times. The V gene is TRBV27, the J gene TRBJ2-7, with a possible D match to TRBD2 (5 bases). Germline V lookup: CDR1 MNHEY, CDR2 SMNVEV (reference sequence). CDR3 length: 15 residues. V shed 6 bases and J shed 0 bases, with 15 bases lying between them. The DNA for the CDR3 is TGTGCCAGCAGCCTAACGGGGAGCGGCTCCTACGAGCAGTACTTC. It is translated as CASSLTGSGSYEQYF.

Comment on this clone: Other DNA variants within this sample encode the same CDR3. CDR3 sequence: CASSATYEQYF. As DNA, the CDR3 is TGTGCCAGCAGCGCTACCTACGAGCAGTACTTC. J is TRBJ2-7 and V is TRBV11-2, with D uncertain. V dropped 5 bases and J dropped 2 bases, with 4 bases sitting between them. This CDR3 region has 11 residues. Germline V gives CDR1 SGHAT, CDR2 FQNNGV.

Comments on this clone: Other DNA sequences in this specimen translate into the identical CDR3. The rearrangement uses TRBV11-2 and TRBJ2-1; D not certain. This CDR3 comprises 13 residues. Germline values: CDR1 SGHAT, CDR2 FQNNGV. With 3 bases removed from V and 3 bases from J, the gap between germline ends came to 6 bases. The chain's CDR3 is CASSFDSYNEQFF. The CDR3 region has the DNA TGTGCCAGCAGCTTTGATAGCTACAATGAGCAGTTCTTC.

The rearrangement uses TRBV11-2 and TRBJ2-7, with 13 bases that match TRBD2. Trimming removed 6 bases from V and 7 bases from J; junction bases left unmatched: 9. Germline CDR1 reads SGHAT; CDR2 reads FQNNGV. The CDR3 length is 15 residues. The CDR3 sequence: CASSRLAGGSGEQYF. The CDR3 nucleotides are TGTGCCAGCAGTAGACTAGCGGGAGGTTCGGGGGAGCAGTACTTC.

The V and J genes are TRBV27 and TRBJ1-4, with 8 bases fitting TRBD1. Germline trimming cut 5 bases from V and 5 bases from J; bases unmatched to any gene: 13. The CDR3 covers 17 residues. Germline-derived CDR1 and CDR2 are MNHEY and SMNVEV (reference sequence). The CDR3 protein is CASSPFGGTGGNEKLFF. In DNA, the CDR3 is TGTGCCAGCAGTCCGTTCGGGGGTACAGGGGGGAATGAAAAACTGTTTTTT.

The chain employs TRBV2 and TRBJ2-1; D might be TRBD2 (5 bases). Germline values: CDR1 SNHLY, CDR2 FYNNEI. V was shortened by 8 bases and J by 6 bases, with 17 bases between the two germline ends. This CDR3 is built from 14 residues. This CDR3 reads CASLRGQVPNEQFF. DNA for the CDR3: TGTGCCAGCCTTCGCGGGCAGGTACCCAATGAGCAGTTCTTC.

The rearrangement links TRBV5-1 to TRBJ1-2; tentatively, D is TRBD1 (5 bases). The V and J ends lost 1 base and 4 bases respectively, with 11 bases between them. The germline gives CDR1 SGHRS, CDR2 YFSETQ. The CDR3 has 14 residues. The CDR3 spells CASSLSGGSYGYTF. In DNA form, the CDR3 reads TGCGCCAGCAGCTTGTCGGGGGGGAGCTATGGCTACACCTTC.

With regard to this clone: Additional DNA sequences in this sample encode the identical CDR3. The chain employs TRBV6-5 and TRBJ1-5; D not resolved. The V gene lost 0 bases and the J gene lost 4 bases, with 7 bases spanning the gap. The CDR3 covers 14 residues. CDR1 is MNHEY, CDR2 SVGAGI, per germline. CDR3 loop: CASSYSGANQPQHF. Here the CDR3 DNA reads TGTGCCAGCAGTTACTCGGGCGCAAATCAGCCCCAGCATTTT.

This chain uses TRBV27 with TRBJ2-5, with 7 nucleotides matching TRBD1. CDR3 length: 13 residues. Germline V gene data show CDR1 as MNHEY and CDR2 as SMNVEV (reference sequence). The V segment lost 6 bases and the J segment 5 bases; nucleotides outside the gene matches: 6. The CDR3 loop is CASRSIRGETQYF. The CDR3 nucleotides are TGTGCCAGCAGATCGATCAGGGGGGAGACCCAGTACTTC.

On this clone: The same CDR3 is also encoded by other DNA sequences in this sample. V is TRBV6-5 and J is TRBJ2-1; D unresolved. Germline values: CDR1 MNHEY, CDR2 SVGAGI. The CDR3 spans 11 residues. Trimming took 4 bases from V and 8 from J, leaving 6 bases between them. The chain's CDR3 is CASSSGDEQFF. As DNA, the CDR3 is TGTGCCAGCAGTTCGGGTGATGAGCAGTTCTTC.

This chain connects TRBV9 to TRBJ2-7, with D unclear. This CDR3 spans 15 amino acids. V was shortened by 4 bases and J by 2 bases, with 16 bases between the two germline ends. Germline CDR1 SGDLS, CDR2 YYNGEE. The CDR3 DNA reads as TGTGCCAGCAGCCCCCTCGGCGTTGAAGCCTACGAGCAGTACTTC. It translates to CASSPLGVEAYEQYF.

The J gene is TRBJ2-3, the V gene TRBV7-9, with 10 bases aligning to TRBD1. After removal of 1 base from V and 4 bases from J, the junction contained 8 bases not matched to a gene. The germline CDR1 and CDR2 sequences are SEHNR and FQNEAQ (reference sequence). This CDR3 has 17 amino acids. The chain's CDR3 is CASSLGFGTGEADTQYF. The CDR3 DNA reads as TGTGCCAGCAGCTTAGGGTTTGGGACAGGGGAGGCAGATACGCAGTATTTT. Based on the CDR3 plus reference TRBV7-9 and TRBJ2-3, the full variable domain is DTGVSQNPRHKITKRGQNVTFRCDPISEHNRLYWYRQTLGQGPEFLTYFQNEAQLEKSRLLSDRFSAERPKGSFSTLEIQRTEQGDSAMYLCASSLGFGTGEADTQYFGPGTRLTVL.

The chain links TRBV30 to TRBJ2-7, with 14 bases lining up with TRBD2. With V trimmed by 4 bases and J by 6 bases, 5 bases remained unmatched. CDR3 length equals 14 residues. Germline-derived CDR1 and CDR2 are GTSNPN and SVGIG (reference sequence). DNA of the CDR3: TGTGCCTGGATGGGACTAGCGGGAGTCAGCGAGCAGTACTTC. It specifies CAWMGLAGVSEQYF.

The CDR3 bases are TGTGCCAGTAGTGCCTCCGGGACTAGCTTATACTCCTACGAGCAGTACTTC. Its translation is CASSASGTSLYSYEQYF. The chain has TRBV19 and TRBJ2-7, with TRBD2 identical over 9 bases. Germline V gene data show CDR1 as LNHDA and CDR2 as SQIVND (reference sequence). CDR3 length: 17 residues. V gave up 5 bases and J gave up 0 bases; unmatched junction bases: 11.

Worth noting for this clone: This same CDR3 is encoded by further DNA sequences in the sample. The J gene is TRBJ2-7, the V gene TRBV19; D gene unclear. Germline-derived CDR1 and CDR2 are LNHDA and SQIVND (reference sequence). This CDR3 comprises 12 residues. V was cut by 6 bases and J by 5 bases, with 11 bases left in between. CDR3 protein: CASSPGFDEQYF. DNA of the CDR3: TGTGCCAGTAGCCCGGGTTTCGACGAGCAGTACTTC.

This chain connects TRBV9 to TRBJ1-1; 8 positions match TRBD1. The CDR3 contains 14 residues. Trimming removed 3 bases from V and 4 bases from J; junction bases left unmatched: 5. CDR1 is SGDLS and CDR2 is YYNGEE in the germline V gene. This CDR3 reads CASSADRVGTEAFF. DNA for the CDR3: TGTGCCAGCAGCGCGGACAGGGTGGGCACTGAAGCTTTCTTT. Looking up the rest from reference TRBV9 and TRBJ1-1 gives the full variable domain: DSGVTQTPKHLITATGQRVTLRCSPRSGDLSVYWYQQSLDQGLQFLIQYYNGEERAKGNILERFSAQQFPDLHSELNLSSLELGDSALYFCASSADRVGTEAFFGQGTRLTVV.